One sample yielded the 28 T cell receptor beta chains listed below, sequenced in a study of T cell responses to AZD1222 COVID-19 vaccine. Data came from immunoSEQ multiplex PCR; TCRdb stores just in-frame clones and leaves some out. The sample comprises roughly 150,000 clones, over 80% of which are singletons, and 3% to 4% rests with the top ten. Sequencing used peripheral blood, obtained 28 days after the second AZD1222 dose. The receptor set was obtained from an adult who received the AZD1222 COVID-19 vaccine.

The genes are TRBV10-3 and TRBJ2-7; no clear D gene. The V end lost 6 bases, the J end lost 1 base, and 10 bases lay between the germline ends. The CDR3 runs to 13 residues. Germline assignment: CDR1 ENHRY and CDR2 SYGVKD. This CDR3 reads CAIRRLGSYEQYF. Here the CDR3 DNA reads TGTGCCATCAGAAGACTGGGGTCCTACGAGCAGTACTTC.

The V call is TRBV5-1, the J call TRBJ2-1, with 11 bases matching TRBD2. CDR3 length: 15 residues. Germline values: CDR1 SGHRS, CDR2 YFSETQ. Trimming removed 3 bases from V and 10 bases from J; junction bases left unmatched: 9. The CDR3, as DNA: TGCGCCAGCAGCTCACTAGCGGGAGCCTTGAAGGAGCAGTTCTTC. This translates into CASSSLAGALKEQFF.

In this sample, this clone turned up a few times. The chain employs TRBV19 and TRBJ1-3, with D uncertain. Germline CDR1 LNHDA, CDR2 SQIVND (reference sequence). This CDR3 has 17 residues. Trimming left V 3 bases short and J 0 bases short, with 15 bases between. The CDR3 loop reads CASSMFPASASGNTIYF. Written as DNA, the CDR3 is TGTGCCAGTAGTATGTTTCCTGCGTCAGCCTCTGGAAACACCATATATTTT.

The rearrangement links TRBV6-1 to TRBJ1-2; the D is unclear. Germline V lookup: CDR1 MNHNS, CDR2 SASEGT. The CDR3 extends over 16 amino acids. Trimming pared 4 bases from V and 2 bases from J, leaving 17 bases between. The CDR3 loop reads CASSVGSQTTNYGYTF. The CDR3 nucleotides read TGTGCCAGCAGTGTTGGCAGTCAAACAACCAACTATGGCTACACCTTC.

The rearrangement links TRBV10-3 to TRBJ2-2; unclear D gene. The V gene's germline CDR1 is ENHRY and CDR2 SYGVKD. The V end was cut by 1 base, the J end by 3 bases, with 15 bases between. The length of the CDR3 is 17 residues. The CDR3 sequence: CAISELWTDTDTGELFF. The CDR3, as DNA: TGTGCCATCAGTGAGTTATGGACCGATACGGACACCGGGGAGCTGTTTTTT.

The chain employs TRBV7-2 and TRBJ2-6; 8 positions agree with TRBD2. Losses at the gene ends were 1 base for V and 2 bases for J; bases not matched to a gene: 4. The length of the CDR3 is 17 residues. The germline gives CDR1 SGHTA, CDR2 FQGNSA. As DNA, the CDR3 is TGTGCCAGCAGCTTAGGCCTAGCGGGTCCTGGGGCCAACGTCCTGACTTTC. This gives the protein CASSLGLAGPGANVLTF.

The gene calls are TRBV25-1 and TRBJ2-7; 13 nucleotides agree with TRBD2. Germline trimming cut 6 bases from V and 3 bases from J; bases unmatched to any gene: 8. Germline values: CDR1 MGHDK, CDR2 SYGVNS. This CDR3 has 16 residues. The CDR3 loop is CASSPLGTSGIYEQYF. Here the CDR3 DNA reads TGTGCCAGCAGCCCCCTCGGGACTAGCGGGATCTACGAGCAGTACTTC.

The V and J genes are TRBV11-2 and TRBJ2-5, with 11 bases aligning to TRBD1. Germline V gene sequence: CDR1 SGHAT, CDR2 FQNNGV. The CDR3 consists of 16 residues. Losses at the gene ends were 3 bases for V and 4 bases for J; bases not matched to a gene: 7. This chain's CDR3 is CASSFARGQGVETQYF. The DNA of the CDR3 is TGTGCCAGCAGCTTTGCTAGGGGACAGGGGGTAGAGACCCAGTACTTC.

The V call is TRBV19, the J call TRBJ1-3; D unresolved. CDR1 and CDR2 (germline): LNHDA, SQIVND (reference sequence). This CDR3 has 13 residues. Between the trimmed V and J ends, which lost 6 bases and 0 bases, there was a span of 6 bases. CDR3 protein: CASSEDSGNTIYF. The CDR3 DNA sequence: TGTGCCAGTAGCGAAGACTCTGGAAACACCATATATTTT.

The chain is built from TRBV25-1 and TRBJ2-1, with D uncertain. Trimming stripped 8 bases from V and 9 bases from J, with 17 bases between. From germline, CDR1 is MGHDK and CDR2 SYGVNS. The CDR3 sequence is 13 residues long. The CDR3 region is CASGPEYRGEQFF. The DNA of the CDR3 is TGTGCCAGCGGACCGGAGTATCGCGGTGAGCAGTTCTTC. The full variable domain, with the rest looked up from reference TRBV25-1 and TRBJ2-1, is EADIYQTPRYLVIGTGKKITLECSQTMGHDKMYWYQQDPGMELHLIHYSYGVNSTEKGDLSSESTVSRIRTEHFPLTLESARPSHTSQYLCASGPEYRGEQFFGPGTRLTVL.

Written as DNA, the CDR3 is TGCGCCAGCAGTCAATGTCTTTCGGGCCCCAGGATCCGGAACAAGATTCACGAGCAGTACTTC. Amino acids: CASSQCLSGPRIRNKIHEQYF. The chain couples TRBV23-1 to TRBJ2-7; D call uncertain. TRBV23-1 is noted as an ORF with a role that remains uncertain. V lost 1 base and J 5 bases, leaving 33 bases between the germline ends. CDR3 length: 21 amino acids.

The V call is TRBV10-2, the J call TRBJ2-2; a weak D match, TRBD2 (6 bases). The CDR3 runs 17 residues. Germline V CDR1 and CDR2: WSHSY, SAAADI. V shed 4 bases and J shed 1 base, with 16 bases lying between them. The CDR3 nucleotides read TGCGCCAGCAGTGTGAGGACTATGCGGGGGAACACCGGGGAGCTGTTTTTT. Amino acid sequence: CASSVRTMRGNTGELFF.

The chain links TRBV9 to TRBJ1-4; unclear D gene. Germline V CDR1 and CDR2: SGDLS, YYNGEE. Trimming took 0 bases from V and 8 from J, leaving 11 bases between them. CDR3 length: 14 residues. CDR3 residues: CASSVEEGREKLFF. In DNA, the CDR3 is TGTGCCAGCAGCGTAGAAGAAGGGCGGGAAAAACTGTTTTTT.

The chain employs TRBV27 and TRBJ2-7; 8 bases are a match to TRBD2. This CDR3 comprises 13 residues. Germline V CDR1 and CDR2: MNHEY, SMNVEV (reference sequence). The V gene end was trimmed by 5 bases and the J gene end by 7 bases; junction bases not matched to a gene: 7. The CDR3 region is CASSPGLAGEQYF. CDR3 DNA sequence: TGTGCCAGCAGTCCTGGACTAGCCGGTGAGCAGTACTTC.

The chain uses TRBV5-1 and TRBJ2-1; D possibly corresponds to TRBD2 (5 bases). This CDR3 is built from 14 residues. Germline lookup yields CDR1 SGHRS and CDR2 YFSETQ. Trimming pared 2 bases from V and 7 bases from J, leaving 13 bases between. DNA of the CDR3: TGCGCCAGCAGCTTTTCGGAGCGGCTTAATGAGCAGTTCTTC. Its protein is CASSFSERLNEQFF.

V usage is TRBV28 and J usage is TRBJ2-1; 7 bases are shared with TRBD1. Trimming removed 5 bases from V and 4 bases from J; junction bases left unmatched: 11. This CDR3 is built from 16 residues. Germline-derived CDR1 and CDR2 are MDHEN and SYDVKM. CDR3 residues: CASSPVDRARYNEQFF. Here the CDR3 DNA reads TGTGCCAGCAGTCCTGTAGACAGGGCTCGGTACAATGAGCAGTTCTTC.

The J gene is TRBJ1-2, the V gene TRBV6-5; 7 nucleotides align to TRBD1. Trimming at V came to 6 bases and at J to 4 bases, leaving 8 bases not matched to a gene. This CDR3 contains 14 residues. From germline, CDR1 is MNHEY and CDR2 SVGAGI. The CDR3 DNA follows: TGTGCCAGCAGCGGCGGGGACAGCATCTATGGCTACACCTTC. Translation gives CASSGGDSIYGYTF.

The gene calls are TRBV7-2 and TRBJ1-5, with D maybe TRBD1 (5 bases). The V end lost 1 base, the J end lost 3 bases, and 16 bases lay between the germline ends. CDR3 length equals 17 residues. Germline CDR1 is SGHTA and CDR2 is FQGNSA. CDR3 DNA: TGTGCCAGCAGCTTAGGTGGCGCCGGGGGAGTCAATCAGCCCCAGCATTTT. Its translation: CASSLGGAGGVNQPQHF.

The chain links TRBV11-3 to TRBJ2-1, with a tentative D call TRBD2 (5 bases). The length of the CDR3 is 14 residues. Looked up from germline, CDR1 is SGHNT and CDR2 is YENEEA. V lost 4 bases and J 10 bases, leaving 17 bases between the germline ends. CDR3 sequence reads: CASSSQPSTGEQFF. The CDR3 DNA is TGTGCCAGCAGCTCCCAACCCTCTACGGGGGAGCAGTTCTTC.

The gene calls are TRBV6-2 or TRBV6-3 and TRBJ2-7; D may be TRBD2 (5 bases). Germline V gene data show CDR1 as MNHEY and CDR2 as SVGEGT. V was trimmed by 5 bases and J by 2 bases, leaving 13 bases between them. The CDR3 is 14 amino acids. The CDR3 here is CASSTLAGTYEQYF. CDR3 sequence (DNA): TGTGCCAGCAGTACCCTGGCGGGTACCTACGAGCAGTACTTC.

The chain is built from TRBV5-4 and TRBJ2-3; TRBD2 aligns across 7 bases. This CDR3 region has 17 residues. Germline CDR1 reads SGHNT; CDR2 reads YYREEE (reference sequence). The junction had 10 bases not matched to a gene; V was cut back by 3 bases and J by 0 bases. CDR3 bases: TGTGCCAGCAGCTCGGTACCGGGACTAACTAGCACAGATACGCAGTATTTT. Its translation: CASSSVPGLTSTDTQYF.

This chain links TRBV7-2 with TRBJ1-6; D unresolved. The CDR3 runs 11 residues. Per germline, CDR1 SGHTA and CDR2 FQGNSA. Trimming pared 1 base from V and 10 bases from J, leaving 2 bases between. CDR3 sequence reads: CASSLESPLHF. In nucleotides, the CDR3 is TGTGCCAGCAGCTTAGAATCACCCCTCCACTTT.

The chain joins TRBV3-1 (or the pseudogene TRBV3-2) to TRBJ1-2; D is undetermined. There are 15 residues in the CDR3. Germline V gene lookup returns CDR1 LGHDT and CDR2 YNNKEL (reference sequence). V shed 0 bases and J shed 3 bases, with 11 bases lying between them. The CDR3 is CASSQDPGQYYGYTF. The CDR3 coding sequence is TGTGCCAGCAGCCAAGATCCGGGTCAGTACTATGGCTACACCTTC.

V is TRBV7-9 and J is TRBJ1-6, with unresolved D. V dropped 5 bases and J dropped 7 bases, with 9 bases sitting between them. The germline CDR1 and CDR2 sequences are SEHNR and FQNEAQ (reference sequence). CDR3 size: 13 residues. CDR3 residues: CASSLKENSPLHF. CDR3 DNA sequence: TGTGCCAGCAGCCTTAAAGAAAATTCACCCCTCCACTTT.

The chain links TRBV19 to TRBJ2-5; 9 bases fit TRBD2. The V and J ends lost 6 bases and 0 bases, in that order; junction bases with no gene match: 11. Looked up from germline, CDR1 is LNHDA and CDR2 is SQIVND (reference sequence). CDR3 size: 17 residues. Here the CDR3 DNA reads TGTGCCAGTAGCCCTAGTCGGCTAGCGGGGCACCAAGAGACCCAGTACTTC. Translated, it gives CASSPSRLAGHQETQYF.

V gene TRBV7-3 combines with J gene TRBJ2-7; D is undetermined. Germline V gives CDR1 SGHTA, CDR2 FQGTGA. Trimming stripped 5 bases from V and 6 bases from J, with 14 bases between. The CDR3 is 13 residues long. CDR3 sequence reads: CASSLYGTTEQYF. The CDR3 DNA sequence: TGTGCCAGCAGCCTCTACGGCACCACCGAGCAGTACTTC.

The chain uses TRBV11-2 and TRBJ1-1; perhaps TRBD1 as D (5 bases). Trimming pared 1 base from V and 6 bases from J, leaving 18 bases between. The CDR3 spans 16 residues. Germline V gives CDR1 SGHAT, CDR2 FQNNGV. This CDR3 is CASSLGKWTSSAEAFF. As DNA, the CDR3 is TGTGCCAGCAGCTTAGGGAAATGGACATCCTCGGCTGAAGCTTTCTTT.

V and J are TRBV7-2 and TRBJ2-2, with D tentatively TRBD2 (6 bases). CDR1 and CDR2 from the germline V gene are SGHTA and FQGNSA. The CDR3 sequence is 14 residues long. The V gene lost 5 bases and the J gene lost 3 bases, with 10 bases spanning the gap. The CDR3 DNA reads TGTGCCAGCAGCAGTAGCGGTTACACCGGGGAGCTGTTTTTT. Amino acid sequence: CASSSSGYTGELFF.